This T cell receptor (beta chain) was recorded in a study of radiotherapy plus CTLA-4 blockade in lung cancer. Turning to the study itself: Objective responses were seen in more than 15% of patients, disease control in approximately 30%.

Germline values: CDR1 ENHRY, CDR2 SYGVKD. Trimming cost V 7 bases and J 6 bases; bases outside gene matches: 4. The CDR3 runs to 13 residues. Assay used: immunoSEQ multiplex PCR; TCRdb lists only in-frame clones, some missing. The repertoire holds roughly 75,000 clones, 60% to 85% seen once, with about 23% in the top ten. Sample share makes this clone medium-sized. The receptor's source is a human donor with non-small cell lung cancer whose response to radiotherapy plus ipilimumab could not be evaluated. Some clones in this sample may be carry-over from other donors' samples. The specimen comprised peripheral blood, sampled from a patient treated with radiotherapy plus ipilimumab. This chain uses TRBV10-3 with TRBJ2-1; 9 bases fit TRBD2. The CDR3 protein is CAITAGGLNEQFF. The CDR3 DNA reads TGTGCCATCACGGCGGGGGGGCTCAATGAGCAGTTCTTC.